Presented here are 22 T cell receptor beta chains from one specimen sequenced in a study of T cell responses to AZD1222 COVID-19 vaccine. Assay used: immunoSEQ multiplex PCR; TCRdb lists only in-frame clones, some missing. The repertoire includes fewer than 120,000 clones, 65% to 85% of them detected once, and 4% to 5% sits in the top ten. Here the sequenced sample was peripheral blood, taken on day 0 of AZD1222 vaccination. These TCRs come from an adult in good health.

The chain joins TRBV14 to TRBJ1-3; D gene uncertain. Germline loops: CDR1 SGHDN, CDR2 FVKESK. This CDR3 is 16 amino acids long. Trimming removed 3 bases at V and 3 bases at J, with 15 bases between. The CDR3 spells CASSQTSAVRGNTIYF. For the CDR3, the DNA is TGTGCCAGCAGCCAGACGTCAGCAGTACGTGGAAACACCATATATTTT.

The V and J genes are TRBV18 and TRBJ1-6, with unresolved D. This CDR3 spans 14 amino acids. Germline CDR1 and CDR2: KGHSH and LQKENI. V was cut by 0 bases and J by 8 bases, with 8 bases left in between. The CDR3: CASSPPLKDSPLHF. The CDR3 DNA reads TGTGCCAGCTCACCACCACTTAAGGATTCACCCCTCCACTTT.

For the CDR3, the DNA is TGCGCCAGCAGTGAGGGGACAGGGGGCTTAGCAGCCACCGGGGAGCTGTTTTTT. This sequence encodes CASSEGTGGLAATGELFF. The J gene is TRBJ2-2, the V gene TRBV10-1, with 12 positions matching TRBD1. Germline lookup yields CDR1 WNHNN and CDR2 SYGVQD (reference sequence). The CDR3 is 18 residues long. The trim removed 2 bases at V and 4 bases at J, leaving 8 bases unmatched.

The gene calls are TRBV14 and TRBJ2-1; TRBD2 is a possible D gene (6 bases). Trimming took off 8 bases at V and 3 bases at J, with 8 bases between the two ends. Germline V lookup: CDR1 SGHDN, CDR2 FVKESK. This CDR3 spans 12 amino acids. CDR3 sequence (DNA): TGTGCCAGCGGAGGGCACTACAATGAGCAGTTCTTC. Translating gives CASGGHYNEQFF.

This clone was seen more than once but under ten times. The chain combines TRBV28 with TRBJ1-2, with TRBD1 matching 7 bases. This CDR3 is 14 amino acids long. The V and J ends lost 5 bases and 8 bases, in that order; junction bases with no gene match: 11. The V gene's germline CDR1 is MDHEN and CDR2 SYDVKM. The CDR3 protein is CASSRLTGAAGYTF. The CDR3 bases are TGTGCCAGCAGTCGACTAACAGGGGCCGCGGGCTACACCTTC.

J is TRBJ2-1 and V is TRBV30; TRBD2 matches at 7 bases. Germline assignment: CDR1 GTSNPN and CDR2 SVGIG (reference sequence). The CDR3 is 12 amino acids. V was clipped by 2 bases and J by 6 bases; unmatched bases: 1. The CDR3 coding sequence is TGTGCCTGGAGTCCGGGGGGCAATGAGCAGTTCTTC. This gives the protein CAWSPGGNEQFF.

The chain has TRBV29-1 and TRBJ2-7, with TRBD2 identical over 12 bases. Per germline, CDR1 SQVTM and CDR2 ANQGSEA. The CDR3 spans 14 residues. V was clipped by 5 bases and J by 6 bases; unmatched bases: 8. The CDR3 sequence is CSVRLAGVAGEQYF. The DNA for the CDR3 is TGCAGCGTTAGACTAGCGGGAGTAGCAGGCGAGCAGTACTTC.

This sequence joins TRBV7-9 and TRBJ2-7; D gene uncertain. The CDR3 extends over 15 amino acids. CDR1 is SEHNR, CDR2 FQNEAQ, per germline (reference sequence). Trimming left V 2 bases short and J 0 bases short, with 11 bases between. The CDR3 reads CASSLTTESSYEQYF. CDR3 DNA sequence: TGTGCCAGCAGCTTAACCACAGAGAGCTCCTACGAGCAGTACTTC.

This clone was seen more than once but under ten times. The rearrangement joins TRBV5-4 to TRBJ1-2; perhaps TRBD1 as D (6 bases). This CDR3 contains 13 residues. Per germline, CDR1 SGHNT and CDR2 YYREEE (reference sequence). V lost 5 bases to trimming and J lost 2 bases, with 10 bases between them. The CDR3 loop is CASSLQGNYGYTF. CDR3 nucleotide sequence: TGTGCCAGCAGTCTACAGGGAAACTATGGCTACACCTTC.

The rearrangement joins TRBV4-1 to TRBJ1-1; unclear D gene. Trimming pared 1 base from V and 1 base from J, leaving 10 bases between. Germline values: CDR1 MGHRA, CDR2 YSYEKL. There are 15 residues in the CDR3. The CDR3 loop is CASSQVGSANTEAFF. CDR3 in DNA: TGCGCCAGCAGCCAAGTCGGTTCAGCGAACACTGAAGCTTTCTTT.

This clone was seen only once. The chain joins TRBV28 to TRBJ2-3; TRBD1 matches 7 bases. After removal of 6 bases from V and 2 bases from J, the junction contained 8 bases not matched to a gene. Germline V CDR1 and CDR2: MDHEN, SYDVKM. The CDR3 has 15 residues. The CDR3 region is CASSRDSRYTDTQYF. The DNA for the CDR3 is TGTGCCAGCAGCCGGGACAGTCGGTACACAGATACGCAGTATTTT.

V usage is TRBV20-1 and J usage is TRBJ2-1; no reliable D call. The germline V gene encodes CDR1 DFQATT and CDR2 SNEGSKA (reference sequence). This CDR3 is built from 11 residues. V lost 2 bases and J lost 3, with 2 bases in between. The CDR3 DNA is TGCAGTGCTAGAATCTACAATGAGCAGTTCTTC. It is translated as CSARIYNEQFF.

The chain couples TRBV12-3 or TRBV12-4 to TRBJ2-5; no definite D call. The CDR3 consists of 12 residues. The V and J ends lost 6 bases and 1 base respectively, with 6 bases between them. The CDR3 region is CASRSSQETQYF. CDR3 nucleotide sequence: TGTGCCAGCAGGTCGTCCCAAGAGACCCAGTACTTC.

The J gene is TRBJ1-2, the V gene TRBV4-1; D remains ambiguous. CDR1 is MGHRA and CDR2 is YSYEKL in the germline V gene. The CDR3 totals 15 residues. V was shortened by 1 base and J by 4 bases, with 13 bases between the two germline ends. DNA for the CDR3: TGCGCCAGCAGCCAAGTGGCCAGCCTGGGCTATGGCTACACCTTC. Translating it yields CASSQVASLGYGYTF.

This clone appeared a few times. The chain recombines TRBV6-1 with TRBJ2-7; TRBD1 aligns across 9 bases. Trimming cost V 3 bases and J 0 bases; bases outside gene matches: 3. Germline assignment: CDR1 MNHNS and CDR2 SASEGT. The length of the CDR3 is 15 residues. The CDR3 sequence is CASSELQGASYEQYF. DNA of the CDR3: TGTGCCAGCAGTGAGCTACAGGGGGCCTCCTACGAGCAGTACTTC.

In the case of this clone: Other DNA sequences in the sample encode the same CDR3. The chain is built from TRBV11-3 and TRBJ2-2, with 7 bases matching TRBD1. The trim removed 5 bases at V and 4 bases at J, leaving 10 bases unmatched. Germline V gene data show CDR1 as SGHNT and CDR2 as YENEEA. This CDR3 spans 16 amino acids. The CDR3: CASSNRQGRATGELFF. Here the CDR3 DNA reads TGTGCCAGCAGCAATAGACAGGGTCGGGCCACCGGGGAGCTGTTTTTT.

Concerning this clone itself: Other DNA sequences in the same sample also yield this CDR3. In DNA, the CDR3 is TGTGCCAGCAGCGTCGGATCCTATCAAGAGACCCAGTACTTC. Its protein is CASSVGSYQETQYF. The chain couples TRBV9 to TRBJ2-5, with D unclear. The CDR3 sequence is 14 residues long. Per the germline V gene, CDR1 is SGDLS and CDR2 is YYNGEE. V lost 2 bases, J lost 2 bases, and 10 bases lay in between.

The chain employs TRBV27 and TRBJ1-2, with 9 bases matching TRBD1. The germline gives CDR1 MNHEY, CDR2 SMNVEV (reference sequence). V gave up 5 bases and J gave up 6 bases; unmatched junction bases: 4. The CDR3 spans 13 residues. The CDR3 region is CASSDGQGNGYTF. The CDR3 region has the DNA TGTGCCAGCAGTGACGGACAGGGGAATGGCTACACCTTC.

This chain links TRBV7-6 with TRBJ2-1, with TRBD2 identical over 8 bases. The CDR3 spans 15 residues. The germline V gene has CDR1 SGHVS and CDR2 FNYEAQ. J lost 7 bases, V lost 5 bases, and 10 bases had no gene match. The CDR3 nucleotides read TGTGCCAGCAGCCCATCGCGAACTAGCGGTAATGAGCAGTTCTTC. Amino acid sequence: CASSPSRTSGNEQFF.

Here the CDR3 DNA reads TGTGCCAGCAGTGAATATGCCGGGGCAACTAATGAAAAACTGTTTTTT. Protein product: CASSEYAGATNEKLFF. The chain combines TRBV25-1 with TRBJ1-4; D not resolved. Germline CDR1 is MGHDK and CDR2 is SYGVNS. The CDR3 extends over 16 amino acids. Trimming removed 0 bases from V and 0 bases from J, with 8 bases in between.

The chain couples TRBV18 to TRBJ2-7; D unclear. Trimming left V 3 bases short and J 2 bases short, with 8 bases between. The CDR3 is 13 residues long. CDR1 is KGHSH, CDR2 LQKENI, per germline. The CDR3 sequence is CASSPTGPYEQYF. DNA of the CDR3: TGTGCCAGCTCACCGACTGGCCCCTACGAGCAGTACTTC.

The chain joins TRBV28 to TRBJ1-2; D perhaps matches TRBD1 (6 bases). Trimming shortened V by 2 bases and J by 8 bases, and 21 bases separated the two germline ends. In germline, CDR1 is MDHEN, CDR2 SYDVKM. CDR3 length: 16 residues. The CDR3 region has the DNA TGTGCCAGCAGTTTAGGGACCGGTGGGGGGCTAGGAGGCTACACCTTC. The encoded protein is CASSLGTGGGLGGYTF.